The 9 T cell receptor beta chains in this list originate from one sample, sequenced in a study of blood T cell repertoires in COVID-19 (dated by TCRdb to 2020 to 2021). The library was made by the immunoSEQ multiplex PCR assay. TCRdb limited this immuneACCESS table to in-frame rearrangements with V and J called. A share of clones is missing; checked studies link under half to unresolved V genes, and the rest is unexplained. In this sample the table shows about 250,000 clones, 89% of which occur a single time. The ten largest account for 3.5% to 5.5% of the sample. Sequenced: peripheral blood. These TCRs come from a woman aged 40 to 50 who had recovered from COVID-19.

The genes are TRBV9 and TRBJ1-2; no firm D call. Germline CDR1 SGDLS, CDR2 YYNGEE. This CDR3 spans 15 amino acids. V dropped 0 bases and J dropped 4 bases, with 13 bases sitting between them. The CDR3 reads CASSVAIGGVYGYTF. In DNA, the CDR3 is TGTGCCAGCAGCGTAGCTATCGGAGGTGTCTATGGCTACACCTTC.

The chain combines TRBV2 with TRBJ2-1; D is perhaps TRBD1 (6 bases). From germline, CDR1 is SNHLY and CDR2 FYNNEI. V was pared by 10 bases and J by 2 bases, with 15 bases between. This CDR3 comprises 14 residues. This chain's CDR3 is CATLRDKTYNEQFF. The CDR3 DNA follows: TGTGCCACTCTCCGGGACAAGACCTACAATGAGCAGTTCTTC. Together with reference TRBV2 and TRBJ2-1, the CDR3 gives the full variable domain: EPEVTQTPSHQVTQMGQEVILRCVPISNHLYFYWYRQILGQKVEFLVSFYNNEISEKSEIFDDQFSVERPDGSNFTLKIRSTKLEDSAMYFCATLRDKTYNEQFFGPGTRLTVL.

J is TRBJ2-3 and V is TRBV12-3 or TRBV12-4; TRBD2 matches 8 bases. This CDR3 comprises 11 residues. V lost 6 bases to trimming and J lost 12 bases; unmatched junction nucleotides: 5. The CDR3 bases are TGTGCCAGCAGCCTAGCGGGCCCCCAGTATTTT. It translates to CASSLAGPQYF.

The J gene is TRBJ1-2, the V gene TRBV6-5, with D possibly matching TRBD1 (5 bases). Germline V gene sequence: CDR1 MNHEY, CDR2 SVGAGI. V shed 6 bases and J shed 1 base, with 9 bases lying between them. The CDR3 loop spans 13 amino acids. The CDR3 DNA is TGTGCCAGCAGGCCGACAGTTAACTATGGCTACACCTTC. Amino acids: CASRPTVNYGYTF.

The chain couples TRBV6-1 to TRBJ2-7; unclear D gene. The V gene's germline CDR1 is MNHNS and CDR2 SASEGT. Trimming cost V 3 bases and J 3 bases, with 3 bases left between them. This CDR3 region has 11 residues. In DNA form, the CDR3 reads TGTGCCAGCAGTGAGAGCTACGAGCAGTACTTC. Translated, it gives CASSESYEQYF.

This chain links TRBV7-2 with TRBJ2-5, with 15 positions matching TRBD2. The CDR3 is made up of 16 amino acids. The junction had 7 bases not matched to a gene; V was cut back by 4 bases and J by 7 bases. Germline-derived CDR1 and CDR2 are SGHTA and FQGNSA. The CDR3 DNA reads as TGTGCCAGCAGCTCGACCGGGACTAGCGGGGGGAGGACCCAGTACTTC. Protein product: CASSSTGTSGGRTQYF.

The chain links TRBV6-5 to TRBJ1-1, with D unresolved. Looked up from germline, CDR1 is MNHEY and CDR2 is SVGAGI. The V gene lost 2 bases and the J gene lost 8 bases, with 6 bases spanning the gap. This CDR3 contains 11 residues. The CDR3 protein is CASSYRGEAFF. The CDR3 DNA follows: TGTGCCAGCAGTTACCGAGGGGAAGCTTTCTTT.

The rearrangement links TRBV19 to TRBJ1-1; TRBD1 matches at 9 bases. V gave up 8 bases and J gave up 1 base; unmatched junction bases: 2. From germline, CDR1 is LNHDA and CDR2 SQIVND (reference sequence). The CDR3 runs to 13 residues. CDR3 coding DNA: TGTGCCAGTGGACAGGGGAGGAACACTGAAGCTTTCTTT. Translation gives CASGQGRNTEAFF.

The chain is built from TRBV5-5 and TRBJ2-7; D gene unclear. The CDR3 extends over 14 amino acids. V lost 3 bases to trimming and J lost 7 bases, with 17 bases between them. Per the germline V gene, CDR1 is SGHKS and CDR2 is YYEKEE (reference sequence). Written as DNA, the CDR3 is TGTGCCAGCAGCTGGATAGACGGCACGGGTGAGCAGTACTTC. Its protein product is CASSWIDGTGEQYF.